This is a list of T cell receptor beta chains from one sample in a study of metastatic and nonmetastatic thyroid tumors. TCRdb re-called the PCR reads through MiXCR. The sample holds around 61,000 clones, 25% to 30% seen once. The sample taken for sequencing was blood. The receptors shown here come from a female donor with papillary thyroid cancer or a benign thyroid nodule (not recorded which). Some clones in this sample may be carry-over from other donors' samples. CDR3s include the opening cysteine and the closing phenylalanine or tryptophan. Each record gives: V gene, D gene, J gene, clone size, CDR3 DNA, CDR3 protein. The D gene is left open where the match is weak. Size values are once, few and many counts, or a class for expanded clones, and some rows have none.

TRBV7-2	-	TRBJ1-2	many	TGTGCCAGCAGCTTAAGGGGCCCGCCGTCTAACTATGGCTACACCTTC	CASSLRGPPSNYGYTF
TRBV27	-	TRBJ1-2	few	TGTGCCAGCAGTCGCAGGGGCGACTATGGCTACACCTTC	CASSRRGDYGYTF
TRBV5-1	-	TRBJ1-1	once	TGCGCCAGCAGCTTGGACGGGGTAGTGGGAGCTTTCTTT	CASSLDGVVGAFF
TRBV12-3/TRBV12-4	-	TRBJ2-2	few	TGTGCCAGCAGTCCTACCGCATTGACAGGCCCGAAGCTGTTTTTT	CASSPTALTGPKLFF
TRBV12-3/TRBV12-4	-	TRBJ2-2	-	TGTGCCATCTCTAGAACCTCGACCACCGGGGAGCTGTTTTTT	CAISRTSTTGELFF
TRBV6-6	-	TRBJ1-2	-	TGTGCCAGCAGTTACCGGCGGGACTATGGCTACACCTTC	CASSYRRDYGYTF
TRBV27	-	TRBJ2-7	few	TGTGCCAGCAGTTTCGGGACGCGCTCCTACGAGCAGTACTTC	CASSFGTRSYEQYF
TRBV11-3	TRBD1	TRBJ1-3	few	TGTGCCAGCAGCCCGGGACAGGGGGCTGGAAACACCATATATTTT	CASSPGQGAGNTIYF
TRBV20-1	TRBD1	TRBJ1-2	-	TGCAGTGCTAACGCCGCCACAGGGGGCCCCTATGGCTACACCTTC	CSANAATGGPYGYTF
TRBV6-2/TRBV6-3	-	TRBJ2-1	-	TGTGCCAGCAGTTACTCGAGATCCAATGAGCAGTTCTTC	CASSYSRSNEQFF
TRBV28	TRBD2	TRBJ2-7	-	TGTGCCAGCAGTTTAGAGCTAGCGGGGGAAGACTACGAGCAGTACTTC	CASSLELAGEDYEQYF
TRBV18	-	TRBJ1-3	-	TGTGCCAGCTCACGAGACAGATCTGGAAACACCATATATTTT	CASSRDRSGNTIYF
TRBV27	-	TRBJ2-1	-	TGTGCCAGCACAAGTGGAGAAAGTCGGCTCAATGAGCAGTTCTTC	CASTSGESRLNEQFF
TRBV11-2	TRBD1	TRBJ1-2	few	TGTGCCAGCACCGATACAGGGGCCCAAATCTATGGCTACACCTTC	CASTDTGAQIYGYTF
TRBV7-8	TRBD2	TRBJ2-6	-	TGTGCCAGCAGTCCAGCGGGAGGGCTCGGGGCCAACGTCCTGACTTTC	CASSPAGGLGANVLTF
TRBV10-1	-	TRBJ2-2	-	TGCGCCAGCAGTGTTTCAGGGACCGGGGAGCTGTTTTTT	CASSVSGTGELFF
TRBV19	-	TRBJ1-2	-	TGTGCCAGTAGTATAGATCTGGAGGCAACGGTCTATGGCTACACCTTC	CASSIDLEATVYGYTF
TRBV30	-	TRBJ1-6	-	TGTGCCTGGAGTAGGGTTCGATCACCCCTCCACTTT	CAWSRVRSPLHF
TRBV2	TRBD1	TRBJ1-3	few	TGTGCCAGCAGGTACGCGACAGGGTGGGGAAACACCATATATTTT	CASRYATGWGNTIYF
TRBV4-2	-	TRBJ1-2	many	TGTGCCAGCAGCCAAGGCAGGGAAGATGGCTACACCTTC	CASSQGREDGYTF
TRBV28	-	TRBJ2-3	-	TGTGCCAGCAGTCAACCCCAATTCGGAGCAGATACGCAGTATTTT	CASSQPQFGADTQYF
TRBV10-1	TRBD2	TRBJ2-1	-	TGCGCCAGCAGTGAATGGGAGGGTGGTTCTTACAATGAGCAGTTCTTC	CASSEWEGGSYNEQFF
TRBV4-3	-	TRBJ2-6	few	TGCGCCAGCAGCCAAGATTTAGCGGCTGGGGCCAACGTCCTGACTTTC	CASSQDLAAGANVLTF
TRBV5-1	-	TRBJ2-1	-	TGCGCCAGCAGCTTCGGATTTGGTAATGAGCAGTTCTTC	CASSFGFGNEQFF
TRBV28	TRBD1	TRBJ1-1	medium-sized	TGTGCCAGCAGTTTCTGGACAGGGGCGATGAACACTGAAGCTTTCTTT	CASSFWTGAMNTEAFF
TRBV20-1	-	TRBJ2-3	many	TGCAGTGCTCCGGACCTATTTTTAACAGATACGCAGTATTTT	CSAPDLFLTDTQYF
TRBV30	TRBD2	TRBJ2-1	-	TGTGCCTGGACCCTTCTAGCGGGAGGGCGTGTTGAGCAGTTCTTC	CAWTLLAGGRVEQFF
TRBV6-1	-	TRBJ1-5	-	TGTGCCAGCAGTGTGGGGGACGCCGGGCCCCAGCATTTT	CASSVGDAGPQHF
TRBV11-3	TRBD2	TRBJ2-1	many	TGTGCCAGCAGCTCCGGGACTACCTACAATGAGCAGTTCTTC	CASSSGTTYNEQFF
TRBV2	TRBD2	TRBJ2-1	few	TGTGCCAGCACCCTATCTAGCGGGGGGCGGGATGAGCAGTTCTTC	CASTLSSGGRDEQFF
TRBV6-4	TRBD2	TRBJ2-1	few	TGTGCCAGCAGTGACTCAGTGCTAGCGGGAGCTGAGCAGTTCTTC	CASSDSVLAGAEQFF
TRBV15	-	TRBJ2-7	few	TGTGCCACCAGCAAGGGGGGCGAGCAGTACTTC	CATSKGGEQYF
TRBV9	TRBD2	TRBJ2-1	-	TGTGCCAGCAGCGTGACTAGCGGAAACAATGAGCAGTTCTTC	CASSVTSGNNEQFF
TRBV10-3	TRBD2	TRBJ2-7	-	TGTGCCATCAGTGGTTCCGGGACTAGCGGGTCCGGCGAGCAGTACTTC	CAISGSGTSGSGEQYF
TRBV2	TRBD1	TRBJ2-1	few	TGTGCCAGCAGCACAGGGGATGATGAGCAGTTCTTC	CASSTGDDEQFF
TRBV3-1	-	TRBJ1-3	-	TGTGCCAGCAGCCAAGAGTTCTCTGGAAACACCATATATTTT	CASSQEFSGNTIYF
TRBV20-1	TRBD1	TRBJ2-1	few	TGCAGTGCTAGATCCTCGGGACAGGGCGGGAATGAGCAGTTCTTC	CSARSSGQGGNEQFF
TRBV24-1	TRBD1	TRBJ2-1	-	TGTGCCACCAGTGATCCGGGACAGGGGGCTGTAAATGAGCAGTTCTTC	CATSDPGQGAVNEQFF
TRBV9	TRBD1	TRBJ1-2	-	TGTGCCAGCAGCGTAGAGCCAAGAGGGACAGGCGGCTACACCTTC	CASSVEPRGTGGYTF
TRBV20-1	TRBD1	TRBJ2-1	-	TGCAGTGCTCAGACAGGGGTGGTCTACAATGAGCAGTTCTTC	CSAQTGVVYNEQFF
TRBV9	-	TRBJ1-2	many	TGTGCCAGCAGCGTAGACTGGACATCATTCTATGGCTACACCTTC	CASSVDWTSFYGYTF
TRBV6-2/TRBV6-3	-	TRBJ2-7	many	TGTGCCAGCAGTTTGGGACTCTCCGAGCAGTACTTC	CASSLGLSEQYF
TRBV30	-	TRBJ1-6	-	TGTGCCTGGAGTACTATCTGGAATTCACCCCTCCACTTT	CAWSTIWNSPLHF
TRBV6-2/TRBV6-3	-	TRBJ1-4	-	TGTGCCAGCACCGACGGGGGGGTCGGGGCAACTAATGAAAAACTGTTTTTT	CASTDGGVGATNEKLFF
TRBV19	-	TRBJ2-1	-	TGTGCCAGTAAAGGTTTGGGGGGTTCGTTTTACAATGAGCAGTTCTTC	CASKGLGGSFYNEQFF